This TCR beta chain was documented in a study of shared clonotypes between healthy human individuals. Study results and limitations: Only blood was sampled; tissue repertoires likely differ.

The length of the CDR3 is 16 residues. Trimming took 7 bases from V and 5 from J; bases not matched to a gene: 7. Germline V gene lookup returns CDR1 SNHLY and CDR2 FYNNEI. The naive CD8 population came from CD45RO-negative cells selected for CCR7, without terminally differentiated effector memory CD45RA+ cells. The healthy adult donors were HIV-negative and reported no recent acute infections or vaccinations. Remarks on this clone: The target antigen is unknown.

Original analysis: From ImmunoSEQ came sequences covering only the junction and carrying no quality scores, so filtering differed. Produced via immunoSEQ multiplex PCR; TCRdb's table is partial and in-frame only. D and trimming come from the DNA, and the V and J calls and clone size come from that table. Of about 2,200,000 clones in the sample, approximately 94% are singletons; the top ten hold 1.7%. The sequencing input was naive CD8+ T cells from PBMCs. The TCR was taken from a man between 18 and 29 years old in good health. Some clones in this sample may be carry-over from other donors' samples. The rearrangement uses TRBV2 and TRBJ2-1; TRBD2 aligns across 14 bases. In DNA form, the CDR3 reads TGTGCCAGCACTCCCCGACTAGCGGGAGGGAACAATGAGCAGTTCTTC. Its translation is CASTPRLAGGNNEQFF.